The clone carrying this TCR beta chain showed up just once. What it recognizes is unknown. J was trimmed by 6 bases and V by 8 bases; bases with no gene match: 3. The CDR3 runs 12 residues. CDR1 MDHEN and CDR2 SYDVKM come from the germline V gene. Sequenced by immunoSEQ multiplex PCR; TCRdb stores in-frame clones only, minus some. This table holds millions of clones, 85% to 95% found once. This record comes from a study of shared clonotypes between healthy human individuals. Whole-study results and caveats: Sequencing depth was predicted to influence how clonotypes are shared among donors.

What was sequenced was naive CD4+ T cells sorted from blood. The subset was: CD45RA+ positively selected. The sequence was obtained from a man aged 18-30 years in good health. The J gene is TRBJ1-2, the V gene TRBV28; 10 bases align to TRBD1. In nucleotides, the CDR3 is TGTGCCAGCTGGGGACAGGGGAATGGCTACACCTTC. Its translation is CASWGQGNGYTF.